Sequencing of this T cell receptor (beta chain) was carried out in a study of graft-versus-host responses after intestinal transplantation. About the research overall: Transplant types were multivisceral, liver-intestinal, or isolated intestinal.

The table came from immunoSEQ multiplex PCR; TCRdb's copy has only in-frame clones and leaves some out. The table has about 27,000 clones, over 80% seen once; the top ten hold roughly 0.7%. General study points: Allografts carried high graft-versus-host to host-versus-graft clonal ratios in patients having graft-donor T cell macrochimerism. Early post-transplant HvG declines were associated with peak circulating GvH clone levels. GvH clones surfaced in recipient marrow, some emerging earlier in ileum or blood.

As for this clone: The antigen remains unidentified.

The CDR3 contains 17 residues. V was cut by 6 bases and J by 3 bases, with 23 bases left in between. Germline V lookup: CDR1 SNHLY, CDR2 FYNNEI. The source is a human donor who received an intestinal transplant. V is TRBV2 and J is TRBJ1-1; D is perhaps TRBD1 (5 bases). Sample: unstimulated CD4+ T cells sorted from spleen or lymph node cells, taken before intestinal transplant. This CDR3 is CASSHSGGLTSDTEAFF. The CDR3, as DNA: TGTGCCAGCAGCCACTCCGGGGGATTAACTTCGGACACTGAAGCTTTCTTT.